This T cell receptor (beta chain) was captured by sequencing in a study of blood T cell repertoires in COVID-19. Across the whole study: COVID-19 samples, acute and convalescent, were from the United States, Italy and Spain. Sample material is recorded as cDNA or gDNA derived from T cells, B-cell-depleted T cells, or PBMCs.

In the study's own analysis: Reference gene primers were amplified, and this amplification served to estimate nucleated cell counts. Produced via immunoSEQ multiplex PCR; TCRdb's table is partial and in-frame only. V, J and clone size derive from that table, while D and trimming were established from the DNA sequence. The table includes 55,000 to 75,000 clones, about four fifths detected once. Trimming cost V 1 base and J 5 bases, with 15 bases left between them. Germline V lookup: CDR1 MGHRA, CDR2 YSYEKL. The CDR3 contains 16 residues. The rearrangement links TRBV4-1 to TRBJ1-5; D is possibly TRBD1 (6 bases). The sequencing sample was made of peripheral blood. The clonotype was recovered from a man between 65 and 85 years old who had recovered from COVID-19. The CDR3 DNA reads TGCGCCAGCAGCCAAGTCGGCAGGGGTTCCTATCAGCCCCAGCATTTT. It translates to CASSQVGRGSYQPQHF.